The 4 T cell receptor beta chains below were found in one sample sequenced in a study of blood T cell repertoires in COVID-19. Repertoires were generated with immunoSEQ multiplex PCR, while TCRdb's copy carries only in-frame clones and drops some. Among hundreds of thousands of clones listed, 75% to 90% were seen once. The sequenced material came from PBMCs or T cells enriched from blood (not recorded which). All receptors derive from a woman in her thirties or forties who had recovered from COVID-19.

A note on this clone: Additional DNA sequences in this sample encode the identical CDR3. The rearrangement links TRBV4-3 to TRBJ2-5; D might be TRBD2 (7 bases). This CDR3 is 15 amino acids long. Germline V gene sequence: CDR1 LGHNA, CDR2 YSLEER. Trimming pared 3 bases from V and 1 base from J, leaving 12 bases between. This chain's CDR3 is CASSQGGGGQETQYF. In nucleotides, the CDR3 is TGCGCCAGCAGCCAGGGGGGAGGGGGCCAAGAGACCCAGTACTTC.

There are a few counts of this clone. This chain links TRBV9 with TRBJ2-2, with 14 positions matching TRBD2. The trim removed 4 bases at V and 7 bases at J, leaving 6 bases unmatched. CDR3 length: 16 residues. Germline values: CDR1 SGDLS, CDR2 YYNGEE. The CDR3 DNA follows: TGTGCCAGCAGCCCCCGGACTAGCGGGAGGATCGGGGAGCTGTTTTTT. The encoded protein is CASSPRTSGRIGELFF. The full variable domain, completed using reference TRBV9 and TRBJ2-2, is DSGVTQTPKHLITATGQRVTLRCSPRSGDLSVYWYQQSLDQGLQFLIQYYNGEERAKGNILERFSAQQFPDLHSELNLSSLELGDSALYFCASSPRTSGRIGELFFGEGSRLTVL.

This sequence joins TRBV6-6 and TRBJ1-6; D remains ambiguous. V gave up 0 bases and J gave up 7 bases, with 7 bases separating them. The CDR3 consists of 14 residues. Germline CDR1 is MNHNY and CDR2 is SVGAGI (reference sequence). CDR3 loop: CASSYSSENSPLHF. The CDR3 DNA follows: TGTGCCAGCAGTTACTCCAGCGAAAATTCACCCCTCCACTTT.

The chain has TRBV7-2 and TRBJ2-1, with no clear D. The germline gives CDR1 SGHTA, CDR2 FQGNSA. The V end lost 5 bases, the J end lost 10 bases, and 3 bases lay between the germline ends. The CDR3 is made up of 9 amino acids. The CDR3 nucleotides read TGTGCCAGCAGCCAGGAGCAGTTCTTC. This gives the protein CASSQEQFF.